This entry concerns a single T cell receptor beta chain. Under the authors' procedure: It was from reference gene primer amplification that nucleated cell counts were estimated. This table comes from immunoSEQ multiplex PCR, and its TCRdb copy is limited to in-frame clones, with some not included. V, J and clone size reflect that table, while D and trimming were determined from the DNA. The sample records thousands of clones, roughly nine tenths being singletons. Germline V gene lookup returns CDR1 LGHDT and CDR2 YNNKEL (reference sequence). This CDR3 region has 13 residues. Trimming removed 2 bases at V and 9 bases at J, with 14 bases between. The sample comes from a study of blood T cell repertoires in COVID-19.

Sequences were obtained from peripheral blood. The chain employs TRBV3-1 (or the pseudogene TRBV3-2) and TRBJ2-7; tentative D call: TRBD1 (5 bases). This receptor was identified in a human donor in a cohort sampled during active COVID-19. The donor label of this sample is uncertain. CDR3 amino acids: CASSQWGPRMQYF. CDR3 bases: TGTGCCAGCAGCCAATGGGGCCCGAGGATGCAGTACTTC.